Listed below are T cell receptor beta chains from one sample, sequenced in a study of spatial heterogeneity in lung cancer. MiXCR was run by TCRdb on the 5' RACE reads, yielding one entry per CDR3 protein. The sample has roughly 39,000 distinct CDR3 sequences; around 5.5% are singletons. The material was PBMCs, obtained at surgery. Receptor source: a male donor with early-stage non-small cell lung cancer. CDR3s include the opening cysteine and the closing phenylalanine or tryptophan. A D gene is named only where the DNA matches it firmly. Part of the rows lack a size; the others show once, few, many or a class for expanded clones.

length | D | size | J | V | CDR3 | DNA
14 | NA | many | TRBJ2-2 | TRBV7-2 | CASSLDRASGELFF | TGTGCCAGCAGCTTAGACAGGGCGAGCGGGGAGCTGTTTTTT
15 | NA | medium-sized | TRBJ2-7 | TRBV20-1 | CSARARGAPAYEQYF | TGCAGTGCTAGAGCACGGGGGGCCCCGGCCTACGAGCAGTACTTC
19 | TRBD1 | many | TRBJ1-3 | TRBV7-9 | CASSLEVDRAGVSGNTIYF | TGTGCCAGCAGCTTAGAAGTGGACAGGGCAGGGGTTTCTGGAAACACCATATATTTT
17 | NA | NA | TRBJ2-5 | TRBV5-1 | CASSSNPNSGTGETQYF | TGCGCCAGCAGCTCGAATCCGAATAGCGGAACTGGAGAGACCCAGTACTTC
14 | NA | many | TRBJ2-2 | TRBV5-1 | CASSLTANTGELFF | TGCGCCAGCAGCTTGACAGCGAACACCGGGGAGCTGTTTTTT
14 | NA | many | TRBJ1-1 | TRBV18 | CASSTRPGDTEAFF | TGTGCCAGCTCGACAAGACCAGGGGACACTGAAGCTTTCTTT
16 | TRBD1 | many | TRBJ1-5 | TRBV5-1 | CASSLGAGGVGQPQHF | TGCGCCAGCAGCTTGGGGGCAGGGGGAGTTGGTCAGCCCCAGCATTTT
15 | TRBD2 | many | TRBJ2-3 | TRBV27 | CASSYSGGAIDTQYF | TGTGCCAGCAGTTATAGCGGGGGGGCGATAGATACGCAGTATTTT
15 | NA | few | TRBJ1-1 | TRBV7-2 | CASSLVRGASTEAFF | TGTGCCAGCAGCTTAGTGAGGGGGGCGAGCACTGAAGCTTTCTTT
17 | NA | many | TRBJ1-6 | TRBV9 | CASSAHRGAGNSSPLHF | TGTGCCAGCAGCGCCCATCGGGGAGCGGGAAATAGTTCACCCCTCCACTTT
15 | TRBD2 | few | TRBJ2-5 | TRBV9 | CASSVGRGGQETQYF | TGTGCCAGCAGCGTGGGCCGGGGGGGCCAAGAGACCCAGTACTTC
14 | TRBD1 | many | TRBJ2-5 | TRBV6-5 | CASSYSTGGETQYF | TGTGCCAGCAGTTACTCGACAGGGGGGGAGACCCAGTACTTC
15 | TRBD1 | NA | TRBJ1-3 | TRBV6-1 | CASARQGSSGNTIYF | TGTGCCAGCGCAAGACAGGGGAGCTCTGGAAACACCATATATTTT
14 | TRBD1 | NA | TRBJ2-7 | TRBV28 | CASSPGTAIYEQYF | TGTGCCAGCAGCCCCGGGACAGCAATCTACGAGCAGTACTTC
14 | NA | few | TRBJ2-2 | TRBV4-1 | CASSQARVAGELFF | TGCGCCAGCAGCCAAGCGAGGGTGGCCGGGGAGCTGTTTTTT
12 | TRBD1 | many | TRBJ1-1 | TRBV10-3 | CAIGQGDTEAFF | TGTGCCATCGGACAGGGGGACACTGAAGCTTTCTTT
12 | NA | NA | TRBJ2-2 | TRBV7-2 | CASSYDWGELFF | TGTGCCAGCAGCTATGATTGGGGGGAGCTGTTTTTT
14 | TRBD2 | many | TRBJ2-7 | TRBV9 | CASSRVGRKTEQYF | TGTGCCAGCAGCCGGGTCGGGAGGAAGACGGAGCAGTACTTC
16 | TRBD1 | NA | TRBJ2-3 | TRBV11-3 | CASSSTGTVSTDTQYF | TGTGCCAGCAGCTCCACCGGGACAGTTAGCACAGATACGCAGTATTTT
14 | NA | many | TRBJ2-5 | TRBV29-1 | CSAEAFRSEETQYF | TGCAGCGCCGAGGCTTTCCGGTCAGAGGAGACCCAGTACTTC
15 | TRBD1 | NA | TRBJ1-4 | TRBV7-8 | CASTGPGGNNEKLFF | TGTGCCAGCACCGGCCCAGGGGGAAATAATGAAAAACTGTTTTTT
16 | TRBD2 | many | TRBJ2-5 | TRBV20-1 | CSASGTSGVKQETQYF | TGCAGTGCTAGCGGGACTAGCGGGGTAAAACAAGAGACCCAGTACTTC
14 | NA | few | TRBJ2-7 | TRBV2 | CASNLFRDTLTGDF | TGTGCCAGCAACCTATTCCGGGACACCCTTACAGGAGACTTC
15 | NA | NA | TRBJ2-1 | TRBV7-7 | CASSLDGSSYNEQFF | TGTGCTAGCAGTTTGGACGGAAGCTCCTACAATGAGCAGTTCTTC
15 | NA | many | TRBJ1-1 | TRBV10-2 | CASSVSGVMNTEAFF | TGCGCCAGCAGTGTTTCAGGCGTTATGAACACTGAAGCTTTCTTT
14 | NA | NA | TRBJ2-5 | TRBV6-6 | CASRTQAFQETQYF | TGTGCCAGCCGGACACAGGCATTCCAAGAGACCCAGTACTTC
16 | NA | many | TRBJ1-5 | TRBV18 | CASSPEGGPLGQPQHF | TGTGCCAGCTCACCGGAGGGGGGACCCTTGGGTCAGCCCCAGCATTTT
21 | TRBD2 | many | TRBJ2-1 | TRBV11-3 | CASSSPPVRGGATPYYNEQFF | TGTGCCAGCAGCTCCCCCCCGGTGCGCGGGGGGGCGACCCCCTATTACAATGAGCAGTTCTTC
14 | NA | many | TRBJ2-7 | TRBV7-9 | CASSLGGQYYEQYF | TGTGCCAGCAGCTTAGGCGGGCAGTACTACGAGCAGTACTTC
15 | NA | many | TRBJ1-1 | TRBV30 | CAWSVRSGARTEAFF | TGTGCCTGGAGTGTAAGATCCGGGGCGCGTACTGAAGCTTTCTTT
14 | NA | many | TRBJ1-5 | TRBV19 | CASSIANSNQPQHF | TGTGCCAGTAGTATCGCCAACAGCAATCAGCCCCAGCATTTT
15 | TRBD1 | many | TRBJ1-5 | TRBV5-1 | CASSLGTGNNQPQHF | TGCGCCAGCAGCTTGGGGACAGGGAACAATCAGCCCCAGCATTTT
12 | TRBD1 | few | TRBJ2-5 | TRBV12-3/TRBV12-4 | CASSPTGETQYF | TGTGCCAGCAGTCCGACAGGGGAGACCCAGTACTTC
17 | NA | many | TRBJ2-1 | TRBV29-1 | CSVESNTQGSSYNEQFF | TGCAGCGTTGAATCCAATACACAGGGAAGCTCCTACAATGAGCAGTTCTTC
16 | TRBD1 | many | TRBJ1-2 | TRBV28 | CASVTWGQAGDYGYTF | TGTGCCAGCGTCACCTGGGGACAGGCCGGGGACTATGGCTACACCTTC
10 | NA | few | TRBJ1-2 | TRBV20-1 | CSARDYGYTF | TGCAGTGCTAGGGACTATGGCTACACCTTC
15 | NA | NA | TRBJ2-3 | TRBV28 | CASSPPHPGTDTQYF | TGTGCCAGCAGTCCCCCTCATCCCGGGACAGATACGCAGTATTTT
15 | NA | many | TRBJ2-1 | TRBV10-1 | CASSRSVDYYNEQFF | TGCGCCAGCTCTAGGAGCGTGGACTACTACAATGAGCAGTTCTTC
14 | TRBD1 | many | TRBJ1-4 | TRBV29-1 | CSVEGTGSNEKLFF | TGCAGCGTTGAAGGGACAGGGTCTAATGAAAAACTGTTTTTT
17 | NA | many | TRBJ2-3 | TRBV20-1 | CSAKEWGSYRGTDTQYF | TGCAGTGCTAAGGAGTGGGGGTCCTACAGGGGCACAGATACGCAGTATTTT
17 | NA | many | TRBJ1-4 | TRBV4-1 | CASSQDSRPATNEKLFF | TGCGCCAGCAGCCAAGATTCCCGGCCTGCAACTAATGAAAAACTGTTTTTT
15 | TRBD2 | many | TRBJ2-1 | TRBV2 | CASNKLAGGQDEQFF | TGTGCCAGCAATAAACTAGCGGGGGGGCAAGATGAGCAGTTCTTC
17 | TRBD2 | many | TRBJ2-3 | TRBV2 | CASRKTSGGFGTDTQYF | TGTGCCAGCAGAAAGACTAGCGGGGGGTTTGGCACAGATACGCAGTATTTT
13 | TRBD1 | NA | TRBJ1-6 | TRBV20-1 | CSVTGTGGRPLHF | TGCAGTGTCACCGGGACAGGGGGTCGGCCCCTCCACTTT
15 | NA | many | TRBJ2-3 | TRBV20-1 | CSANLQGVSTDTQYF | TGCAGTGCTAACCTACAGGGAGTTAGCACAGATACGCAGTATTTT